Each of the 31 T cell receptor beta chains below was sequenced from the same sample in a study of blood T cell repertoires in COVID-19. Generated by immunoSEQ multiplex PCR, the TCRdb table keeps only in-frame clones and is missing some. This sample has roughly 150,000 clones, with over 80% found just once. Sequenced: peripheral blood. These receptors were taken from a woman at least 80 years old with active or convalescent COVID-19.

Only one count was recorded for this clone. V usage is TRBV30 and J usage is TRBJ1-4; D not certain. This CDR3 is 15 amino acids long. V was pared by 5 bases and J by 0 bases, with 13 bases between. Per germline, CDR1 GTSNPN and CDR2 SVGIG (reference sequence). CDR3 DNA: TGTGCCTGGTCCCCGGGGAGCTCAACTAATGAAAAACTGTTTTTT. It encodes CAWSPGSSTNEKLFF.

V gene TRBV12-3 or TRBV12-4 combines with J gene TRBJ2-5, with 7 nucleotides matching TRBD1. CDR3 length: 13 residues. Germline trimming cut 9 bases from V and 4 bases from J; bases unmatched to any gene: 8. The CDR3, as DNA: TGTGCCAGTCGTCGAGGGGGCAGAGAGACCCAGTACTTC. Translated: CASRRGGRETQYF.

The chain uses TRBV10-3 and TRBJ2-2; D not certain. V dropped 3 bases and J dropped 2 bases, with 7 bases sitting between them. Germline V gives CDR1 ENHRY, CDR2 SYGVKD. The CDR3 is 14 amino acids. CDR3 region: CAISETVNTGELFF. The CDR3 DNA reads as TGTGCCATCAGTGAAACAGTTAACACCGGGGAGCTGTTTTTT.

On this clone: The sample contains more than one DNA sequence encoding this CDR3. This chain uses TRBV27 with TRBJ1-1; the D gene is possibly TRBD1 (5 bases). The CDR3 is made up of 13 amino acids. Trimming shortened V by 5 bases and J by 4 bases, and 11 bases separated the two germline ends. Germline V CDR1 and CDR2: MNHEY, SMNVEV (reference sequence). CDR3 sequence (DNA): TGTGCCAGCAGTCGCCCGGGGGGCACTGAAGCTTTCTTT. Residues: CASSRPGGTEAFF.

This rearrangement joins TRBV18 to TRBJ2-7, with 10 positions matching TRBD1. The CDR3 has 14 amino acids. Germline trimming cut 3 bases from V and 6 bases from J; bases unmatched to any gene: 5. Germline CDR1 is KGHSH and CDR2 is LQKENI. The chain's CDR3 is CASSPGQGRSEQYF. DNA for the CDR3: TGTGCCAGCTCACCGGGACAGGGGAGAAGCGAGCAGTACTTC.

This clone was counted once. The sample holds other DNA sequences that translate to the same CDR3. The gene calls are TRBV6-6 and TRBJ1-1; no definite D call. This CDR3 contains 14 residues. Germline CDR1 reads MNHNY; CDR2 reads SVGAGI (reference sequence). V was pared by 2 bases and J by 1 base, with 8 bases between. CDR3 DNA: TGTGCCAGCAGTTACAGTGAGCCGAACACTGAAGCTTTCTTT. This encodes CASSYSEPNTEAFF.

The CDR3 spells CASSQGQLANYGYTF. CDR3 nucleotides: TGTGCCAGCAGCCAAGGACAGTTAGCTAACTATGGCTACACCTTC. V is TRBV3-1 (or the pseudogene TRBV3-2) and J is TRBJ1-2, with D possibly being TRBD1 (5 bases). The CDR3 spans 15 residues. Trimming cost V 1 base and J 0 bases, with 9 bases left between them. Looked up from germline, CDR1 is LGHDT and CDR2 is YNNKEL (reference sequence).

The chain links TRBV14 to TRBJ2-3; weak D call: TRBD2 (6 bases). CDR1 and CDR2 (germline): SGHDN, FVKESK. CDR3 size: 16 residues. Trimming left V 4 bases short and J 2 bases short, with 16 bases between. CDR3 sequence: CASSRRDSRLTDTQYF. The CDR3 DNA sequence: TGTGCCAGCAGCCGCCGGGACTCCAGACTCACAGATACGCAGTATTTT.

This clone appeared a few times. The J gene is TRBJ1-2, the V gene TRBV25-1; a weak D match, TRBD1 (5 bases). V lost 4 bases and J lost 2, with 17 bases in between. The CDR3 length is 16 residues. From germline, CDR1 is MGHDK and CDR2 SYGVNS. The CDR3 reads CASSGGSYDSNYGYTF. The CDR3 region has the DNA TGTGCCAGCAGTGGGGGTTCCTATGACAGCAACTATGGCTACACCTTC.

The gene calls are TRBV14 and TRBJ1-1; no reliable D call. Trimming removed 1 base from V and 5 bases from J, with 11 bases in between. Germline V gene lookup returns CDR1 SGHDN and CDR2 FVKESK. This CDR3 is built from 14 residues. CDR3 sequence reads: CASSQGGSWTEAFF. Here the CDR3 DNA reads TGTGCCAGCAGCCAAGGAGGATCATGGACTGAAGCTTTCTTT.

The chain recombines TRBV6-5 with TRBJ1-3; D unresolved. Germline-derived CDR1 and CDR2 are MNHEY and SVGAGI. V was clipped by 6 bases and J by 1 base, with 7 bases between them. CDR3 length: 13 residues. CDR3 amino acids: CASRWTSGNTIYF. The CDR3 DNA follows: TGTGCCAGCAGGTGGACTTCTGGAAACACCATATATTTT.

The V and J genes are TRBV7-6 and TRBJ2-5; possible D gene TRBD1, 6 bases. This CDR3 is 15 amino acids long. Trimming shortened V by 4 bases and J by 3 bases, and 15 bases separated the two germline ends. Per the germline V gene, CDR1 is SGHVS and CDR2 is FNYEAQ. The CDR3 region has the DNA TGTGCCAGCAGCTCCAGGGGTTGGGCCGAAGAGACCCAGTACTTC. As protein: CASSSRGWAEETQYF.

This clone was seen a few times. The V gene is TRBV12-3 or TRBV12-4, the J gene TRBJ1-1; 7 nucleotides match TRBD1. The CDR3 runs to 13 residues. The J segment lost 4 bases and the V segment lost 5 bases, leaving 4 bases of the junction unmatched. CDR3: CASSPPGGTEAFF. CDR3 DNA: TGTGCCAGCAGTCCCCCAGGGGGCACTGAAGCTTTCTTT.

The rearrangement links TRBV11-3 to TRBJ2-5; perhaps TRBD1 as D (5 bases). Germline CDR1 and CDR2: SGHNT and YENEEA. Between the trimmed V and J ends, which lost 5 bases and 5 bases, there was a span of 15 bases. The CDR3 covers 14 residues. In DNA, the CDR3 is TGTGCCAGCAGCCCCTTGACAGCCCGGGAGACCCAGTACTTC. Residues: CASSPLTARETQYF.

The CDR3 DNA reads TGTGCCAGCAGTTACGATAGCCACGAGCAGTACTTC. Its protein is CASSYDSHEQYF. The V call is TRBV6-2 or TRBV6-3, the J call TRBJ2-7, with D unclear. Germline loops: CDR1 MNHEY, CDR2 SVGEGT. CDR3 length equals 12 residues. V shed 2 bases and J shed 5 bases, with 7 bases lying between them.

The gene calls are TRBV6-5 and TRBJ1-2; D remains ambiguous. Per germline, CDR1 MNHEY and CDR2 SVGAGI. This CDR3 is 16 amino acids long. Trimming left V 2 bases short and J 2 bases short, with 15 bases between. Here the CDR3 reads CASSYGGQAGNYGYTF. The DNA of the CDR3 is TGTGCCAGCAGTTACGGAGGGCAGGCGGGGAACTATGGCTACACCTTC.

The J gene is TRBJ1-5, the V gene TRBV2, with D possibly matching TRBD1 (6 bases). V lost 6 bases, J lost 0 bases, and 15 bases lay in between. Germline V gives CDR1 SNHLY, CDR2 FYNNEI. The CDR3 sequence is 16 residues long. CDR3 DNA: TGTGCCAGCAGAGTACAGGGCTTCAATAGCAATCAGCCCCAGCATTTT. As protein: CASRVQGFNSNQPQHF.

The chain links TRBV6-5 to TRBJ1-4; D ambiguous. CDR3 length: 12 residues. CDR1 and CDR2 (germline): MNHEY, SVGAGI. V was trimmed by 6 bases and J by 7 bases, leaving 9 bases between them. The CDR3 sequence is CASSSPGEKLFF. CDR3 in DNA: TGTGCCAGCAGCTCCCCCGGTGAAAAACTGTTTTTT.

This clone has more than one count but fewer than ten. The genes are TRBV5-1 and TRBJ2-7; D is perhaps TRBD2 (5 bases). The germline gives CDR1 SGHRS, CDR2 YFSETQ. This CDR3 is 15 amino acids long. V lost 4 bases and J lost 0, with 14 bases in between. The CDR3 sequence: CASSRRLQSSYEQYF. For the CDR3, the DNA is TGCGCCAGCAGCCGGCGACTACAGAGCTCCTACGAGCAGTACTTC.

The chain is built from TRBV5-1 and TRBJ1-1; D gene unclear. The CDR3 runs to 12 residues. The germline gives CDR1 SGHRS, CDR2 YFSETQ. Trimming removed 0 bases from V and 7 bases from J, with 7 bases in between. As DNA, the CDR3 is TGCGCCAGCAGCTTGGTACCAGATGAAGCTTTCTTT. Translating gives CASSLVPDEAFF.

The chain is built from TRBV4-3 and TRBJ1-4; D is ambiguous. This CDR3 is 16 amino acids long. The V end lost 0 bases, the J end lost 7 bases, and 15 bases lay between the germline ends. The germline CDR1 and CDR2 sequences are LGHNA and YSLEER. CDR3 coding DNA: TGCGCCAGCAGCCAAGATCTATTCGTCTTGAGTGAAAAACTGTTTTTT. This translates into CASSQDLFVLSEKLFF.

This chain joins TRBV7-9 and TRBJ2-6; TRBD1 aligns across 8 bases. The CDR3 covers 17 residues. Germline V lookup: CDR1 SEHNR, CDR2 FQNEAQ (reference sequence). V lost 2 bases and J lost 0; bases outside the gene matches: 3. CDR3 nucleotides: TGTGCCAGCAGCTTAAGGGACAGGAGCTCTGGGGCCAACGTCCTGACTTTC. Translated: CASSLRDRSSGANVLTF.

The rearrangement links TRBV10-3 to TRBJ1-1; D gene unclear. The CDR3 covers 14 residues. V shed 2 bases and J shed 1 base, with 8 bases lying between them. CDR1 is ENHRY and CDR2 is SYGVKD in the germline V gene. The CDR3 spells CAISEEQSNTEAFF. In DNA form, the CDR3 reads TGTGCCATCAGTGAGGAACAGTCGAACACTGAAGCTTTCTTT.

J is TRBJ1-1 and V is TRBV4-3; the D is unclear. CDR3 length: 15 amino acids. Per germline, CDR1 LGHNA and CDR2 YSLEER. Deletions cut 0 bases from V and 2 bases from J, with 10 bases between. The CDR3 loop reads CASSQESGINTEAFF. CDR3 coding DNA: TGCGCCAGCAGCCAAGAATCAGGAATAAACACTGAAGCTTTCTTT.

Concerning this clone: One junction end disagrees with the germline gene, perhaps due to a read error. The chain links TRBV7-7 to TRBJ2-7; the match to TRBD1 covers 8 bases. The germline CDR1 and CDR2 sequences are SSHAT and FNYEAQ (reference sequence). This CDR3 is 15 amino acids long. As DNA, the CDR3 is TGTGCTAGCAGCTTAGAACAGGGGGACTCCTACGAGCAGTACTTC. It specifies CASSLEQGDSYEQYF.

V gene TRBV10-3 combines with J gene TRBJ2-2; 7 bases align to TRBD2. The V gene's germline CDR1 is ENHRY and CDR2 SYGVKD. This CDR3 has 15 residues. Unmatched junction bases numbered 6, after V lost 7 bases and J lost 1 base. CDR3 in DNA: TGTGCCATCACCGCGACGGGGGGGAACACCGGGGAGCTGTTTTTT. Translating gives CAITATGGNTGELFF.

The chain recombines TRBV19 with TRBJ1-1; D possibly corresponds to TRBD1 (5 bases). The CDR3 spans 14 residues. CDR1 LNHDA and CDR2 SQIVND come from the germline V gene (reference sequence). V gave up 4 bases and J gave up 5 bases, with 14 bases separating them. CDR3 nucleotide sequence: TGTGCCAGTAGTACTGGGGGGGGGTGGACTGAAGCTTTCTTT. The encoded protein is CASSTGGGWTEAFF.

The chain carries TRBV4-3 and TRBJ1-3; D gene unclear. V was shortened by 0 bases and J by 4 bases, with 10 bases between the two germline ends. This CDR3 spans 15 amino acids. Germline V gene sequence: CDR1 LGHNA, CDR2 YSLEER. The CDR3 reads CASSQDREGGNTIYF. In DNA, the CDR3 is TGCGCCAGCAGCCAAGATCGGGAAGGGGGAAACACCATATATTTT.

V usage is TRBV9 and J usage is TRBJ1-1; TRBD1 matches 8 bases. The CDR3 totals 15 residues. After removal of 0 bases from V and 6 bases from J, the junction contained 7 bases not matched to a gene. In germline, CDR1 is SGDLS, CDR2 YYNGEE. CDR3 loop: CASSVDGQGISEAFF. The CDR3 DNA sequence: TGTGCCAGCAGCGTAGACGGACAGGGAATCTCTGAAGCTTTCTTT.

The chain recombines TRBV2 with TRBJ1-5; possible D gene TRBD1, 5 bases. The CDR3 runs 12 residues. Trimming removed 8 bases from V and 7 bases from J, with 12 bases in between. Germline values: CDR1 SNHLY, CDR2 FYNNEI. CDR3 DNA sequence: TGTGCCAGCCAGGGTGGCGGCCAGCCCCAGCATTTT. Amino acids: CASQGGGQPQHF.

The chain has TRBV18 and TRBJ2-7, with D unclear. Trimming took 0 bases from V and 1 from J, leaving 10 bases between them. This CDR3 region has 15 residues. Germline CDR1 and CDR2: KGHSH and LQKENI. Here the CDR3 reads CASSPPYVASYEQYF. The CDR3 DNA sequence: TGTGCCAGCTCACCACCGTACGTGGCATCCTACGAGCAGTACTTC.